This paragraph covers one T cell receptor (beta chain) sequence. Its specificity is unknown. This sample stems from a study of immune evolution from preneoplasia to lung adenocarcinoma. TCRdb's table, derived via immunoSEQ multiplex PCR, lists solely in-frame clones and lacks some. The sample comprises approximately 5,000 clones, roughly 80% of which are singletons, and roughly 12% rests with the top ten. Between about 2013 and 2018, patients underwent resection in Japan or China. The study, taken as a whole, reports: Top clone share appeared to fall from AAH through AIS, MIA, adenocarcinoma. Later-stage lesions seemingly showed higher T cell density and diversity than normal lung.

Sequenced sample: FFPE adjacent normal lung tissue. This receptor was obtained from a donor older than 65 with lung adenocarcinoma.

As DNA, the CDR3 is TGCGCCAGCAGCTTGGCCACCAGCGGCACCTACGAGCAGTACTTC. Translating gives CASSLATSGTYEQYF. The V call is TRBV5-1, the J call TRBJ2-7; D perhaps matches TRBD2 (5 bases). This CDR3 contains 15 residues. Germline V lookup: CDR1 SGHRS, CDR2 YFSETQ. The ends were cut back, 0 bases at V and 2 bases at J, with 12 bases in the middle. Full variable domain (missing parts from reference TRBV5-1 and TRBJ2-7): KAGVTQTPRYLIKTRGQQVTLSCSPISGHRSVSWYQQTPGQGLQFLFEYFSETQRNKGNFPGRFSGRQFSNSRSEMNVSTLELGDSALYLCASSLATSGTYEQYFGPGTRLTVT.